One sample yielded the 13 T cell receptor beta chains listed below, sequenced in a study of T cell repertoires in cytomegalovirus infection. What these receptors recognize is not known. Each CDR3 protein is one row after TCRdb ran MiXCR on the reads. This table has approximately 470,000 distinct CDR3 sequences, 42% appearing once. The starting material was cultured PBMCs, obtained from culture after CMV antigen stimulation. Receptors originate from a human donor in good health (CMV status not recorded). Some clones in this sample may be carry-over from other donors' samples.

The CDR3 sequence: CASRQGDSPLHF. DNA of the CDR3: TGCGCCAGCAGACAGGGGGACTCACCCCTCCACTTT. This chain links TRBV5-1 with TRBJ1-6, with 8 positions matching TRBD1. V gave up 5 bases and J gave up 10 bases; unmatched junction bases: 2. Germline V CDR1 and CDR2: SGHRS, YFSETQ. The CDR3 has 12 residues.

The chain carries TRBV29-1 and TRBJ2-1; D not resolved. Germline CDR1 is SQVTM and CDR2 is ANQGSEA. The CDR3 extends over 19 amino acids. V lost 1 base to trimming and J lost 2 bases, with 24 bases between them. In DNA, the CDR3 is TGCAGCGTTGAAGGCTCCCCTATCACGGAGTTGTGGGCCTACAATGAGCAGTTCTTC. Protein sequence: CSVEGSPITELWAYNEQFF.

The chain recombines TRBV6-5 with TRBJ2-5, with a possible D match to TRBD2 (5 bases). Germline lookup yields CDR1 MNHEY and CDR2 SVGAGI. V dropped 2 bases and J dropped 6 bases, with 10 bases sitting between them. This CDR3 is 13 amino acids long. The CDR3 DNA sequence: TGTGCCAGCAGTTACGGGCGGGTCCAGACCCAGTACTTC. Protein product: CASSYGRVQTQYF.

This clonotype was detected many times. The CDR3 DNA reads TGTGCCAGCAGCTTAGTGCCTAGCGGGGGAATATACGAGCAGTACTTC. Protein product: CASSLVPSGGIYEQYF. This chain uses TRBV7-8 with TRBJ2-7; 10 positions agree with TRBD2. The length of the CDR3 is 16 residues. The V and J ends lost 1 base and 4 bases, in that order; junction bases with no gene match: 7. The germline gives CDR1 SGHVS, CDR2 FQNEAQ.

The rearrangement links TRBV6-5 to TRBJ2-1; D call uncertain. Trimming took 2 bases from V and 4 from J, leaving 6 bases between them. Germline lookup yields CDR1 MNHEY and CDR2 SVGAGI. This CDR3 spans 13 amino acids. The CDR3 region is CASSYGRYNEQFF. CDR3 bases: TGTGCCAGCAGTTACGGTCGGTACAATGAGCAGTTCTTC.

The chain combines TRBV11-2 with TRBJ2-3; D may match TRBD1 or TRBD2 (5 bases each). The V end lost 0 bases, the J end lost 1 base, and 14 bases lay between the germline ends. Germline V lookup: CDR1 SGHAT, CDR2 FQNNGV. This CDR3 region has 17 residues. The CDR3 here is CASSLEGPPPRTDTQYF. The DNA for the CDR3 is TGTGCCAGCAGCTTAGAGGGACCGCCTCCCCGCACAGATACGCAGTATTTT.

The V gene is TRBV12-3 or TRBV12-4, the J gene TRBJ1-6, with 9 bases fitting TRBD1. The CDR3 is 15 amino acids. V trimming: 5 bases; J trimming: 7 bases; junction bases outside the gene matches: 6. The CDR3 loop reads CASSVTGGANSPLHF. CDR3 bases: TGTGCCAGCAGTGTAACAGGGGGCGCGAATTCACCCCTCCACTTT.

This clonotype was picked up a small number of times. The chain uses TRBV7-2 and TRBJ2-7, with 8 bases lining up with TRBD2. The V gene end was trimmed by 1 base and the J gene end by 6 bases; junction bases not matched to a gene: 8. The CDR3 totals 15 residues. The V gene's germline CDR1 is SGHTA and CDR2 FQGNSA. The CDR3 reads CASSLGSGGAGEQYF. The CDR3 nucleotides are TGTGCCAGCAGCTTAGGATCCGGGGGGGCGGGCGAGCAGTACTTC.

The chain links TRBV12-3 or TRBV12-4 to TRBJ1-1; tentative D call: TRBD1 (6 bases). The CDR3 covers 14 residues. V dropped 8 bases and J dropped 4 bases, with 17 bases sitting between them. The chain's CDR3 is CASARNRVRTEAFF. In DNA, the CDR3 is TGTGCCAGCGCCCGAAACAGGGTTCGCACTGAAGCTTTCTTT.

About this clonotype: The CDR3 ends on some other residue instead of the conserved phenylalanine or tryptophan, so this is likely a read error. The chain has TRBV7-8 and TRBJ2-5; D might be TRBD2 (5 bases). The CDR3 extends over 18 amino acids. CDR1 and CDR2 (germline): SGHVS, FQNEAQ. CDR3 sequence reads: CARSLVSGGSIIPETQYV. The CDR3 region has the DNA TGTGCCAGGAGCTTAGTTTCAGGAGGCTCTATCATTCCGGAGACCCAGTACGTC.

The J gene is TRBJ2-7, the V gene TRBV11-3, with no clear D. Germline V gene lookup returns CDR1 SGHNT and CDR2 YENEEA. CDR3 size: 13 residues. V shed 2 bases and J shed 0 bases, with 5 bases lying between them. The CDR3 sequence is CASSLTLSYEQYF. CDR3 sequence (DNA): TGTGCCAGCAGCTTAACACTCTCCTACGAGCAGTACTTC. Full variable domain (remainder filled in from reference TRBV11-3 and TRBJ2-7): EAGVVQSPRYKIIEKKQPVAFWCNPISGHNTLYWYLQNLGQGPELLIRYENEEAVDDSQLPKDRFSAERLKGVDSTLKIQPAELGDSAVYLCASSLTLSYEQYFGPGTRLTVT.

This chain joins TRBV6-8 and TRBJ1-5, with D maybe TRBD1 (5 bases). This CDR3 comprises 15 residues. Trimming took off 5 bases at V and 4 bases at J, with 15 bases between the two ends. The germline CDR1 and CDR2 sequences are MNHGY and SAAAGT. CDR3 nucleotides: TGTGCCAGCAGTGCCGCAGGGTGGGGGAATCAGCCCCAGCATTTT. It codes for CASSAAGWGNQPQHF.

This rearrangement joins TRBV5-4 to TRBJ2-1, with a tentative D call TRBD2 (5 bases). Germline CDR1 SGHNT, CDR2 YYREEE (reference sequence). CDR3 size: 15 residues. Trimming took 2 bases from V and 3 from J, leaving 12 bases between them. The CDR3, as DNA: TGTGCCAGCAGCTTAGGACTCTCCCTCTACAATGAGCAGTTCTTC. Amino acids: CASSLGLSLYNEQFF.